This TCR beta chain was captured by sequencing in a study of blood T cell repertoires in COVID-19. Overall study: Samples of COVID-19 (acute and convalescent) were obtained from the United States, Italy and Spain. T cells, B-cell-depleted T cells, or PBMCs provided the cDNA or gDNA that served as material.

CDR1 and CDR2 from the germline V gene are LGHDT and YNNKEL (reference sequence). Trimming removed 3 bases from V and 0 bases from J; junction bases left unmatched: 7. This CDR3 has 18 amino acids. Original data processing: Nucleated cell counts were estimated from reference gene primer amplification. Measured with immunoSEQ multiplex PCR; TCRdb has only the in-frame clones, and not every one. The D gene and trimming were derived from the DNA, and the V and J assignments and clone size from that table. The sample contains about 120,000 clones, just over 90% of which appear only once. The sequenced sample was peripheral blood. The J gene is TRBJ2-3, the V gene TRBV3-1 (or the pseudogene TRBV3-2), with 12 nucleotides matching TRBD2. The TCR was taken from a human donor with active COVID-19. The donor label of this sample is uncertain. The CDR3 region is CASSHYGLAGPSTDTQYF. The CDR3, as DNA: TGTGCCAGCAGCCATTATGGACTAGCGGGGCCGAGCACAGATACGCAGTATTTT.